The 28 T cell receptor beta chains below all came from one sample that was sequenced in a study of regulatory T cells in long-lasting Graves disease. Combining iRepertoire HTBI primers with Arm-PCR of CDR3 regions, the authors built TCR beta libraries. TCRdb re-called the multiplex PCR reads through MiXCR, storing one row per CDR3 protein. The sample yields a few hundred thousand distinct CDR3 sequences, about an eighth seen once. The sample's time point: newly diagnosed GD, antithyroid drugs for less than 3 months. Extracted RNA from PBMCs served as the source of the TCR library. In addition, the sample was reused for a study of T cells in Graves' hyperthyroidism and ophthalmopathy.

The sample in question was peripheral blood mononuclear cells (PBMCs), obtained at new diagnosis, from a patient treated with antithyroid drugs. Receptors were obtained from a woman between 18 and 29 years old with Graves disease.

This clonotype was detected ten times or more. This chain uses TRBV28 with TRBJ2-1; no clear D. This CDR3 spans 14 amino acids. Germline CDR1 is MDHEN and CDR2 is SYDVKM. V lost 6 bases and J 4 bases, leaving 13 bases between the germline ends. The CDR3 loop reads CASRIRPGYNEQFF. DNA for the CDR3: TGTGCCAGCAGGATCCGTCCAGGTTACAATGAGCAGTTCTTC.

This clonotype was found many times. The J gene is TRBJ1-2, the V gene TRBV6-2 or TRBV6-3; no firm D call. Per the germline V gene, CDR1 is MNHEY and CDR2 is SVGEGT. This CDR3 is built from 15 residues. V was shortened by 2 bases and J by 5 bases, with 15 bases between the two germline ends. CDR3 bases: TGTGCCAGCAGTTACCGAGGCAGACCGAGTTATGGCTACACCTTC. Its protein product is CASSYRGRPSYGYTF.

This clonotype was observed many times. The chain is built from TRBV10-3 and TRBJ1-5; 9 bases map to TRBD1. CDR3 length: 14 residues. V gave up 7 bases and J gave up 7 bases; unmatched junction bases: 8. Germline loops: CDR1 ENHRY, CDR2 SYGVKD. The CDR3 bases are TGTGCCATCACGGCGGACAGGGGTGTGCAGCCCCAGCATTTT. Translating it yields CAITADRGVQPQHF.

This clonotype has a count of ten or more. This chain links TRBV12-3 or TRBV12-4 with TRBJ1-3; maybe TRBD1 (6 bases). The V gene lost 7 bases and the J gene lost 0 bases, with 10 bases spanning the gap. The CDR3 spans 14 residues. The CDR3 DNA reads as TGTGCCAGCACGCAAGGGGGCTCTGGAAACACCATATATTTT. It translates to CASTQGGSGNTIYF.

The table lists this clonotype with many counts. The chain uses TRBV11-2 and TRBJ2-1; tentative D call: TRBD2 (6 bases). Deletions cut 1 base from V and 4 bases from J, with 11 bases between. Germline assignment: CDR1 SGHAT and CDR2 FQNNGV. There are 15 residues in the CDR3. The CDR3 is CASSLGRRDYNEQFF. CDR3 DNA sequence: TGTGCCAGCAGCTTAGGACGGCGGGATTACAATGAGCAGTTCTTC.

This clonotype was seen more than once but under ten times. The CDR3 loop is CASSLARQGYGYTF. The CDR3 DNA follows: TGTGCCAGCAGCTTGGCAAGGCAGGGCTATGGCTACACCTTC. This rearrangement joins TRBV5-4 to TRBJ1-2; maybe TRBD1 (5 bases). Trimming pared 0 bases from V and 4 bases from J, leaving 10 bases between. The CDR3 is 14 amino acids. Germline values: CDR1 SGHNT, CDR2 YYREEE (reference sequence).

This clonotype was recorded many times. The chain carries TRBV5-1 and TRBJ2-2; unclear D gene. The CDR3 covers 13 residues. Trimming took off 7 bases at V and 6 bases at J, with 13 bases between the two ends. Germline V gene data show CDR1 as SGHRS and CDR2 as YFSETQ. The CDR3: CASVEVISGELFF. CDR3 coding DNA: TGCGCCAGCGTCGAGGTGATCTCCGGGGAGCTGTTTTTT.

The chain's CDR3 is CSARDPRGTSGGAVADTQYF. The CDR3 nucleotides read TGCAGTGCTAGAGATCCCAGAGGGACTAGCGGGGGGGCCGTGGCAGATACGCAGTATTTT. The rearrangement joins TRBV20-1 to TRBJ2-3, with 16 bases fitting TRBD2. CDR3 length equals 20 residues. Trimming removed 0 bases from V and 4 bases from J; junction bases left unmatched: 13. Per germline, CDR1 DFQATT and CDR2 SNEGSKA (reference sequence).

This chain uses TRBV6-1 with TRBJ2-2; D may be TRBD1 (5 bases). Germline loops: CDR1 MNHNS, CDR2 SASEGT. The length of the CDR3 is 15 residues. V lost 5 bases, J lost 0 bases, and 10 bases lay in between. The CDR3 DNA sequence: TGTGCCAGCAGTCCTTCAGGGCCGAACACCGGGGAGCTGTTTTTT. Encoded protein: CASSPSGPNTGELFF.

This clonotype has at least ten counts. V and J are TRBV7-9 and TRBJ2-1, with no clear D. The CDR3 is 13 amino acids. CDR1 and CDR2 (germline): SEHNR, FQNEAQ (reference sequence). The V end was cut by 4 bases, the J end by 6 bases, with 10 bases between. The CDR3 region is CASSSLKGNEQFF. The CDR3 coding sequence is TGTGCCAGCAGCTCCCTCAAAGGCAATGAGCAGTTCTTC.

This clonotype was seen ten or more times. This CDR3 reads CATSRGQSSTDTQYF. In DNA, the CDR3 is TGTGCCACCAGCAGAGGCCAAAGTAGCACAGATACGCAGTATTTT. The chain carries TRBV15 and TRBJ2-3, with D unresolved. The V end was cut by 1 base, the J end by 0 bases, with 8 bases between. The CDR3 extends over 15 amino acids. In germline, CDR1 is LNHNV, CDR2 YYDKDF (reference sequence).

This clonotype was recorded many times. The chain uses TRBV5-6 and TRBJ2-1; 8 bases are a match to TRBD2. V shed 3 bases and J 4 bases; nucleotides not matched to a gene: 3. The length of the CDR3 is 14 residues. In germline, CDR1 is SGHDT, CDR2 YYEEEE. CDR3: CASSSGLGYNEQFF. For the CDR3, the DNA is TGTGCCAGCAGCTCGGGACTAGGATACAATGAGCAGTTCTTC.

The chain couples TRBV7-8 to TRBJ2-7, with D unclear. Germline V lookup: CDR1 SGHVS, CDR2 FQNEAQ. Trimming stripped 0 bases from V and 4 bases from J, with 7 bases between. The CDR3 covers 13 residues. CDR3: CASSLAVEYEQYV. CDR3 nucleotides: TGTGCCAGCAGCTTAGCGGTGGAGTACGAGCAGTACGTC.

This clonotype showed up just once. This chain connects TRBV5-1 to TRBJ2-2, with 7 positions matching TRBD1. Germline V lookup: CDR1 SGHRS, CDR2 YFSETQ. The CDR3 runs to 17 residues. The V segment lost 0 bases and the J segment 2 bases; nucleotides outside the gene matches: 7. For the CDR3, the DNA is TGCGCCAGCAGCTTGGGAGTACAGGGGCGCAACACCGGGGAGCTGTTTTTT. Translating it yields CASSLGVQGRNTGELFF.

The rearrangement links TRBV12-3 or TRBV12-4 to TRBJ1-1, with D possibly TRBD1 on 5 matching bases. This CDR3 is built from 14 residues. Trimming removed 4 bases at V and 12 bases at J, with 21 bases between. As DNA, the CDR3 is TGTGCCAGCAGTTCACTAATCTCCGGGACGTCAACTTTCTTT. Translating it yields CASSSLISGTSTFF.

The chain has TRBV12-3 or TRBV12-4 and TRBJ1-6; D is perhaps TRBD1 (5 bases). V lost 2 bases, J lost 5 bases, and 10 bases lay in between. CDR3 length equals 15 residues. CDR3 amino acids: CASSLRDGDNSPLHF. CDR3 DNA sequence: TGTGCCAGCAGTTTAAGGGACGGTGATAATTCACCCCTCCACTTT.

This clonotype was seen a few times. This could be a read error, since a much larger clone is one nucleotide away. The chain has TRBV12-3 or TRBV12-4 and TRBJ1-1; unclear D gene. The CDR3 sequence is 11 residues long. DNA of the CDR3: TGTGCCAGCAGCCAAACCACTGGAGCTTTCTTT. Translating it yields CASSQTTGAFF.

This clonotype has a count of ten or more. CDR3 loop: CASSSGDRTDTQYF. The CDR3 DNA sequence: TGCGCCAGCAGCTCAGGGGATCGTACAGATACGCAGTATTTT. The chain joins TRBV5-1 to TRBJ2-3; perhaps TRBD1 as D (6 bases). Trimming removed 3 bases from V and 3 bases from J, with 11 bases in between. Germline V gives CDR1 SGHRS, CDR2 YFSETQ. The CDR3 extends over 14 amino acids.

This clonotype was picked up many times. J is TRBJ2-3 and V is TRBV7-2, with a tentative D call TRBD2 (6 bases). Germline V gene lookup returns CDR1 SGHTA and CDR2 FQGNSA. The V end was cut by 9 bases, the J end by 2 bases, with 12 bases between. The CDR3 sequence is 13 residues long. The CDR3 coding sequence is TGTGCCAGTGGGGGGATCTACACAGATACGCAGTATTTT. This sequence encodes CASGGIYTDTQYF.

The rearrangement joins TRBV9 to TRBJ2-3; weak D call: TRBD2 (5 bases). The ends were cut back, 0 bases at V and 4 bases at J, with 15 bases in the middle. Germline lookup yields CDR1 SGDLS and CDR2 YYNGEE. The CDR3 sequence is 16 residues long. The DNA of the CDR3 is TGTGCCAGCAGCGTAGGAGAGAGGAGCGGTGCAGATACGCAGTATTTT. Translating it yields CASSVGERSGADTQYF.

This clonotype was observed many times. The chain couples TRBV28 to TRBJ2-1, with D tentatively TRBD1 (6 bases). CDR1 and CDR2 from the germline V gene are MDHEN and SYDVKM. Trimming left V 7 bases short and J 9 bases short, with 16 bases between. The CDR3 contains 13 residues. The CDR3 nucleotides read TGTGCCAGCACAAAGTTCGTGGGGGCTGAGCAGTTCTTC. This gives the protein CASTKFVGAEQFF.

This clonotype was seen ten or more times. This sequence joins TRBV11-2 and TRBJ2-7; tentatively, D is TRBD1 (6 bases). Per germline, CDR1 SGHAT and CDR2 FQNNGV. V was trimmed by 1 base and J by 4 bases, leaving 11 bases between them. The CDR3 consists of 14 residues. This chain's CDR3 is CASSLVRGRYEQYF. The CDR3 nucleotides are TGTGCCAGCAGCTTAGTCAGGGGCCGGTACGAGCAGTACTTC.

This clonotype was recorded at least ten times. V is TRBV20-1 and J is TRBJ2-7, with 7 nucleotides matching TRBD1. V gave up 0 bases and J gave up 1 base; unmatched junction bases: 9. The CDR3 runs 16 residues. CDR1 DFQATT and CDR2 SNEGSKA come from the germline V gene (reference sequence). Written as DNA, the CDR3 is TGCAGTGCTAGAGATACAGTCAGGACAGGATCCTACGAGCAGTACTTC. Protein product: CSARDTVRTGSYEQYF.

This clonotype was seen many times. The CDR3 nucleotides read TGTGCCAGCAGCTTCTTCCGGACAGGGGTCACTGAAGCTTTCTTT. Protein: CASSFFRTGVTEAFF. The chain couples TRBV7-2 to TRBJ1-1, with 9 bases matching TRBD1. Germline V gene sequence: CDR1 SGHTA, CDR2 FQGNSA. The V and J ends lost 3 bases and 4 bases, in that order; junction bases with no gene match: 6. The CDR3 sequence is 15 residues long.

In the case of this clonotype: This could be a read error, since a much larger clone is one nucleotide away. J is TRBJ2-1 and V is TRBV12-3 or TRBV12-4; TRBD2 might be the D (5 bases). There are 15 residues in the CDR3. V was shortened by 5 bases and J by 0 bases, with 11 bases between the two germline ends. The CDR3 sequence: CASSDPSRSYNEQFF. Here the CDR3 DNA reads TGTGCCAGCAGTGATCCTAGCCGCTCCTACAATGAGCAGTTCTTC.

This clonotype was detected many times. J is TRBJ1-2 and V is TRBV7-9; unclear D gene. Germline V gene data show CDR1 as SEHNR and CDR2 as FQNEAQ (reference sequence). This CDR3 contains 13 residues. Trimming cost V 5 bases and J 5 bases, with 12 bases left between them. The DNA for the CDR3 is TGTGCCAGCAGCCCACTTGGGAGGTATGGCTACACCTTC. Amino acid sequence: CASSPLGRYGYTF. The entire variable domain, with the rest obtained from reference TRBV7-9 and TRBJ1-2, is as follows: DTGVSQNPRHKITKRGQNVTFRCDPISEHNRLYWYRQTLGQGPEFLTYFQNEAQLEKSRLLSDRFSAERPKGSFSTLEIQRTEQGDSAMYLCASSPLGRYGYTFGSGTRLTVV.

This clonotype was seen at least ten times. This chain uses TRBV28 with TRBJ1-2; maybe TRBD1 (5 bases). The V and J ends lost 6 bases and 3 bases respectively, with 11 bases between them. This CDR3 is built from 13 residues. Germline V gives CDR1 MDHEN, CDR2 SYDVKM. CDR3 nucleotide sequence: TGTGCCAGCAGCGGGGGGAGTGACTATGGCTACACCTTC. It yields the protein CASSGGSDYGYTF.

This clonotype was observed a handful of times. The gene calls are TRBV6-1 and TRBJ1-2; TRBD1 agrees at 8 bases. Germline V gene data show CDR1 as MNHNS and CDR2 as SASEGT. After removal of 5 bases from V and 1 base from J, the junction contained 3 bases not matched to a gene. There are 14 residues in the CDR3. CDR3 region: CASSPGGLNYGYTF. CDR3 bases: TGTGCCAGCAGTCCAGGGGGCCTTAACTATGGCTACACCTTC.